These 15 T cell receptor beta chains originate from one sample sequenced in a study of blood T cells in healthy people across ages. Primers used in a second PCR of about 6 to 11 cycles were a sample-barcoded 5' primer and a J-beta primer mix. TCRdb independently ran MiXCR on the 5' RACE reads; one entry per CDR3 protein. The sample records fewer than 750,000 distinct CDR3 sequences, around 52% being singletons. The sequenced material came from blood. These receptors were collected from a woman older than 75 in good health.

This clonotype was seen a handful of times. J is TRBJ2-1 and V is TRBV3-1; D is unclear. Germline CDR1 and CDR2: LGHDT and YNNKEL (reference sequence). The CDR3 is made up of 14 amino acids. With 0 bases removed from V and 7 bases from J, the gap between germline ends came to 10 bases. Here the CDR3 DNA reads TGTGCCAGCAGCCAAGATCTAAGGCGGAATGAGCAGTTCTTC. This encodes CASSQDLRRNEQFF.

The genes are TRBV28 and TRBJ2-2; 9 bases map to TRBD1. Germline V gives CDR1 MDHEN, CDR2 SYDVKM. Trimming cost V 6 bases and J 3 bases; bases outside gene matches: 17. The CDR3 consists of 19 residues. The DNA for the CDR3 is TGTGCCAGCAGAGTAGGGGGGACAGGGAGCGGGTCTTACACCGGGGAGCTGTTTTTT. Its protein is CASRVGGTGSGSYTGELFF.

This rearrangement joins TRBV2 to TRBJ2-5, with D possibly matching TRBD1 (6 bases). V was pared by 6 bases and J by 3 bases, with 14 bases between. CDR3 length equals 14 residues. Germline CDR1 is SNHLY and CDR2 is FYNNEI. The CDR3 protein is CASSRDKSKETQYF. The CDR3 DNA follows: TGTGCCAGCAGCCGGGACAAATCAAAAGAGACCCAGTACTTC.

The V gene is TRBV28, the J gene TRBJ1-2; TRBD1 might be the D (6 bases). The germline V gene encodes CDR1 MDHEN and CDR2 SYDVKM. V was pared by 6 bases and J by 9 bases, with 17 bases between. CDR3 length: 13 amino acids. The CDR3 sequence is CASSEGQGYCYTF. Here the CDR3 DNA reads TGTGCCAGCAGCGAGGGTCAGGGGTACTGCTACACCTTC.

The rearrangement links TRBV4-1 to TRBJ1-2, with 9 bases aligning to TRBD1. CDR1 is MGHRA, CDR2 YSYEKL, per germline. The CDR3 runs 16 residues. The junction had 12 bases not matched to a gene; V was cut back by 2 bases and J by 8 bases. The CDR3 loop is CASSQSPGQGFEGYTF. The CDR3 coding sequence is TGCGCCAGCAGCCAATCCCCGGGACAGGGATTCGAAGGCTACACCTTC.

In regard to this clonotype: This could be a read error, since a much larger clone is one nucleotide away. The CDR3 does not end in the conserved phenylalanine or tryptophan, so this is likely a read error. The chain couples TRBV5-5 to TRBJ2-1; 7 nucleotides align to TRBD2. Losses at the gene ends were 6 bases for V and 4 bases for J; bases not matched to a gene: 16. This CDR3 is built from 17 residues. In germline, CDR1 is SGHKS, CDR2 YYEKEE (reference sequence). The DNA for the CDR3 is TGTGCCAGCATCCTATCTTCCGGGACTAACTTATACAATGAGCAGTTCTTA. Translated: CASILSSGTNLYNEQFL.

This clonotype was seen ten or more times. The chain couples TRBV27 to TRBJ2-5, with no clear D. V was clipped by 2 bases and J by 7 bases, with 14 bases between them. Germline V CDR1 and CDR2: MNHEY, SMNVEV (reference sequence). This CDR3 contains 14 residues. The CDR3 is CASSLGLPPGTQYF. The CDR3 DNA sequence: TGTGCCAGCAGTTTAGGGCTACCACCGGGGACCCAGTACTTC.

This chain connects TRBV2 to TRBJ2-1; tentatively, D is TRBD2 (6 bases). The length of the CDR3 is 14 residues. Trimming cost V 4 bases and J 0 bases, with 7 bases left between them. Germline CDR1 and CDR2: SNHLY and FYNNEI. CDR3 sequence (DNA): TGTGCCAGCAGTGTACTAGCCTCCTACAATGAGCAGTTCTTC. This encodes CASSVLASYNEQFF. The whole variable domain, filled in from reference TRBV2 and TRBJ2-1, reads EPEVTQTPSHQVTQMGQEVILRCVPISNHLYFYWYRQILGQKVEFLVSFYNNEISEKSEIFDDQFSVERPDGSNFTLKIRSTKLEDSAMYFCASSVLASYNEQFFGPGTRLTVL.

The rearrangement joins TRBV12-3 or TRBV12-4 to TRBJ1-1, with D possibly TRBD1 on 5 matching bases. The CDR3 loop spans 11 amino acids. Trimming took 6 bases from V and 7 from J, leaving 9 bases between them. CDR3 coding DNA: TGTGCCAGCAGGAGGACAAATGAAGCTTTCTTT. This codes for CASRRTNEAFF.

This clonotype has a single count. The chain links TRBV29-1 to TRBJ2-7; TRBD2 matches 7 bases. V dropped 8 bases and J dropped 4; count of bases not matched to a gene: 11. The CDR3 extends over 13 amino acids. Germline V gives CDR1 SQVTM, CDR2 ANQGSEA. The CDR3 sequence: CSPGGEGGYEQYF. The DNA for the CDR3 is TGCAGCCCTGGGGGGGAAGGTGGTTACGAGCAGTACTTC.

The CDR3 region has the DNA TGTGCCAGCAGTTTCGGGGAAGGGGGCCTCACTGAAGCTTTCTTT. The encoded protein is CASSFGEGGLTEAFF. This chain joins TRBV12-3 or TRBV12-4 and TRBJ1-1, with TRBD1 matching 7 bases. V lost 3 bases to trimming and J lost 4 bases; unmatched junction nucleotides: 8. This CDR3 comprises 15 residues.

V is TRBV20-1 and J is TRBJ2-2; the D gene is possibly TRBD2 (5 bases). CDR3 length equals 13 residues. Germline V CDR1 and CDR2: DFQATT, SNEGSKA (reference sequence). Trimming left V 3 bases short and J 4 bases short, with 9 bases between. CDR3 DNA: TGCAGTGCTAGTCCGGGGAGCACCGGGGAGCTGTTTTTT. Encoded protein: CSASPGSTGELFF.

This clonotype was picked up many times. DNA for the CDR3: TGCGCCAGCAGCTTAATAGGGGTGAATGAGCAGTTCTTC. Translating it yields CASSLIGVNEQFF. The chain employs TRBV5-1 and TRBJ2-1, with D possibly matching TRBD1 (5 bases). Germline CDR1 SGHRS, CDR2 YFSETQ. V gave up 2 bases and J gave up 7 bases, with 10 bases separating them. The CDR3 is 13 amino acids.

This chain links TRBV7-2 with TRBJ2-1; no reliable D call. CDR3 length: 13 amino acids. From germline, CDR1 is SGHTA and CDR2 FQGNSA. The V and J ends lost 5 bases and 8 bases respectively, with 13 bases between them. The CDR3 DNA reads TGTGCCAGCAGCCGAGCCCGTCAGGATGAGCAGTTCTTC. Translating gives CASSRARQDEQFF.

The chain recombines TRBV29-1 with TRBJ2-5; TRBD2 aligns across 11 bases. Germline lookup yields CDR1 SQVTM and CDR2 ANQGSEA. V dropped 3 bases and J dropped 4; count of bases not matched to a gene: 10. The CDR3 covers 16 residues. The chain's CDR3 is CSVDGTSGTLGETQYF. The CDR3, as DNA: TGCAGCGTTGATGGGACTAGCGGAACCTTGGGAGAGACCCAGTACTTC.